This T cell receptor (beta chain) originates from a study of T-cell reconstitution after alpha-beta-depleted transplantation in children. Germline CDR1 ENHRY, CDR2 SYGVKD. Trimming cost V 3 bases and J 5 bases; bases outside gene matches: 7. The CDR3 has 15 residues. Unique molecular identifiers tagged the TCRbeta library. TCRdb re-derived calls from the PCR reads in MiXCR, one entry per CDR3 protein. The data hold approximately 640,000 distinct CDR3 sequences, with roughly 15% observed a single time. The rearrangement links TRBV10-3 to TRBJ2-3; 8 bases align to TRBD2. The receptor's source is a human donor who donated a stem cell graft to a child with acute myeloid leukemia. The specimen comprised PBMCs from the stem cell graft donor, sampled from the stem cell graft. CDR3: CAISDPGGARDTQYF. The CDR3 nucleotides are TGTGCCATCAGTGACCCCGGGGGGGCGAGAGATACGCAGTATTTT.